Listed here are 5 T cell receptor beta chains from one sample, sequenced in a study of T cells in Graves' hyperthyroidism and ophthalmopathy. Amplification of TCR beta CDR3 regions used RNA as the template. In the first-round RT-PCR of the TCR CDR3, the HTBI primer set was used. TCRdb reprocessed the multiplex PCR reads with MiXCR, giving one entry per CDR3 protein. The profile shows fewer than 750,000 distinct CDR3 sequences, around 13% of them singletons. The specimen was blood. The receptors derive from a woman in her fifties or sixties with Graves' ophthalmopathy.

This clonotype was counted many times. The V and J genes are TRBV11-2 and TRBJ2-7, with 8 bases lining up with TRBD1. The germline gives CDR1 SGHAT, CDR2 FQNNGV. The CDR3 is 14 residues long. Unmatched junction bases numbered 8, after V lost 4 bases and J lost 6 bases. CDR3 sequence (DNA): TGTGCCAGCAGCTCCTGGACAGGGCAAGGCGAGCAGTACTTC. Amino acid sequence: CASSSWTGQGEQYF.

This clonotype came up many times. The chain couples TRBV11-3 to TRBJ2-5; weak D call: TRBD2 (6 bases). V shed 7 bases and J shed 2 bases, with 17 bases lying between them. The V gene's germline CDR1 is SGHNT and CDR2 YENEEA. The CDR3 has 15 residues. The CDR3 here is CASNYGGFGQETQYF. The CDR3 DNA follows: TGTGCCAGCAACTATGGGGGGTTTGGGCAAGAGACCCAGTACTTC.

In this sample, this clonotype turned up many times. The chain links TRBV11-2 to TRBJ2-7; 16 bases agree with TRBD2. With V trimmed by 2 bases and J by 7 bases, 17 bases remained unmatched. Germline CDR1 reads SGHAT; CDR2 reads FQNNGV. The CDR3 has 20 amino acids. The CDR3 sequence: CASSLTNPGTSGRVLGEQYF. CDR3 DNA: TGTGCCAGCAGCTTAACCAACCCCGGGACTAGCGGGAGGGTCTTGGGGGAGCAGTACTTC.

This clonotype appeared many times. The chain has TRBV11-2 and TRBJ1-1; 7 bases align to TRBD1. CDR3 size: 14 residues. V lost 5 bases and J lost 6; bases outside the gene matches: 9. Per the germline V gene, CDR1 is SGHAT and CDR2 is FQNNGV. The CDR3 bases are TGTGCCAGCAGCCCACCAGACAGGGAGGCTGAAGCTTTCTTT. This translates into CASSPPDREAEAFF.

Many counts were recorded for this clonotype. The chain uses TRBV7-8 and TRBJ1-2, with 8 bases that match TRBD1. The V gene's germline CDR1 is SGHVS and CDR2 FQNEAQ. The CDR3 is made up of 14 amino acids. V lost 1 base and J lost 3; bases outside the gene matches: 1. The CDR3 here is CASSLGTGHYGYTF. DNA for the CDR3: TGTGCCAGCAGCTTAGGGACAGGGCACTATGGCTACACCTTC.